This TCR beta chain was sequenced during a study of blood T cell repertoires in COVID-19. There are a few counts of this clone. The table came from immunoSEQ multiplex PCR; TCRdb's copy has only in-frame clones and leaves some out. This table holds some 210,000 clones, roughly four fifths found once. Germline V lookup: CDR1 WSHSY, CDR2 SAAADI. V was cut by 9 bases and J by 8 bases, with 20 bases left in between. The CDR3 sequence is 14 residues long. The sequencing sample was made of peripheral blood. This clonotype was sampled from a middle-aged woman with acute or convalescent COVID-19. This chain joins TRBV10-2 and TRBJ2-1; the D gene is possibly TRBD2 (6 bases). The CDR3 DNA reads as TGCGCCAGTCGGGACTCATCCCCCGAGTATGAGCAGTTCTTC. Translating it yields CASRDSSPEYEQFF.